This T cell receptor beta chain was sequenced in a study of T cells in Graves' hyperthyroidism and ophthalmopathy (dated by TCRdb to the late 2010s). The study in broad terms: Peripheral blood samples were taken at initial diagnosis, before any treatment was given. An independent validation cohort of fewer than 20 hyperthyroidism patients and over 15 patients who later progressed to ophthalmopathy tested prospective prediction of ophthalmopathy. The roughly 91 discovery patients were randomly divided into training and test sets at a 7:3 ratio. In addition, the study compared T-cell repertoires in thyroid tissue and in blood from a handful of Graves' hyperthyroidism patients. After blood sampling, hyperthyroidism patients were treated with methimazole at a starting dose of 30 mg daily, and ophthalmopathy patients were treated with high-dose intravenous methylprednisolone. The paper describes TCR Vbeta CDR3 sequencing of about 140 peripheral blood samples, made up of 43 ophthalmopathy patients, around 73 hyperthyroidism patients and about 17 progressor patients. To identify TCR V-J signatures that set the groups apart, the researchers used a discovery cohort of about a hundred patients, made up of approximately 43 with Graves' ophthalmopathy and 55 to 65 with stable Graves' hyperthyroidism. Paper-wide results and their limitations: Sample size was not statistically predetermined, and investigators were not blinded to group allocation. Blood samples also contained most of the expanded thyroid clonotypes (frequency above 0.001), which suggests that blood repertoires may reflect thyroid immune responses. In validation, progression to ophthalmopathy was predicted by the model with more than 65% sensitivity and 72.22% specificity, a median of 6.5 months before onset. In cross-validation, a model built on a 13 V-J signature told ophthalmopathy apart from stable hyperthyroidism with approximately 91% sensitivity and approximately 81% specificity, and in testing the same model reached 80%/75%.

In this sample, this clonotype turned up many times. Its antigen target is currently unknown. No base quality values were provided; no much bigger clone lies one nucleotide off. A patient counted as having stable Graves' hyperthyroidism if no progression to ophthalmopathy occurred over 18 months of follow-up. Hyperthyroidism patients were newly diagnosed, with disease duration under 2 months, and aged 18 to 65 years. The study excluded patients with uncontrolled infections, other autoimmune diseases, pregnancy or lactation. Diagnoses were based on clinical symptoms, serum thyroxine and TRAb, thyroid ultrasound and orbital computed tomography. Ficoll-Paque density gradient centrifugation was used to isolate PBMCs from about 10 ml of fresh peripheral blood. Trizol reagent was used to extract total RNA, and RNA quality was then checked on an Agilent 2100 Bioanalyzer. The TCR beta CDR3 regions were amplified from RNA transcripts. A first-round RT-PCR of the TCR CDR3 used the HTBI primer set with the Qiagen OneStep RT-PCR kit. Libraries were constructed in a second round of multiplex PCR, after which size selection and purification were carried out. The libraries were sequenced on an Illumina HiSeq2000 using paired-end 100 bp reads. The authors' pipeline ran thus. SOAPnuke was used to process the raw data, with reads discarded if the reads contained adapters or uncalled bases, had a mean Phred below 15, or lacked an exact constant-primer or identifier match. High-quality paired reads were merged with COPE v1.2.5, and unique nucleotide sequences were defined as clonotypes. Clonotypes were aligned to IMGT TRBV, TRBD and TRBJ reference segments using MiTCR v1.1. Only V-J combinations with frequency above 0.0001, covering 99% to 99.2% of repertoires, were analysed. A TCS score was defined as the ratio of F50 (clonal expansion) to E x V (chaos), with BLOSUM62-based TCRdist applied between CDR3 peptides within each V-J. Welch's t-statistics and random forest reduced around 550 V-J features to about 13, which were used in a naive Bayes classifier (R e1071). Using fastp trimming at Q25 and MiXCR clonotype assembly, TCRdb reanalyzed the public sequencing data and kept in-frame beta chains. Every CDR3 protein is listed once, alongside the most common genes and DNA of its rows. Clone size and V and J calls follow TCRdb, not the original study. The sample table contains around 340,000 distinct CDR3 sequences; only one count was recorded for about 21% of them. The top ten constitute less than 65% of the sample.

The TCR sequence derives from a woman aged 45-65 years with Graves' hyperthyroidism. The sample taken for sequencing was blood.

CDR3 reads: CATRGLSYEQYF. The sequenced DNA: TGTGCCACCCGGGGGCTCTCCTACGAGCAGTACTTC. The V and J genes are TRBV2 and TRBJ2-7; the D gene is tentatively TRBD1 or TRBD2, each matching 6 bases. Including the terminal cysteine and phenylalanine, the CDR3 comprises 12 residues. Only the CDR3 portion is preserved as DNA: 36 bases, with reading frame beginning at the first base. Trimming takes 10 bases from V and 0 bases from J, and the germline ends sit 10 bases apart. The germline V gene sets CDR1 to SNHLY and CDR2 to FYNNEI.